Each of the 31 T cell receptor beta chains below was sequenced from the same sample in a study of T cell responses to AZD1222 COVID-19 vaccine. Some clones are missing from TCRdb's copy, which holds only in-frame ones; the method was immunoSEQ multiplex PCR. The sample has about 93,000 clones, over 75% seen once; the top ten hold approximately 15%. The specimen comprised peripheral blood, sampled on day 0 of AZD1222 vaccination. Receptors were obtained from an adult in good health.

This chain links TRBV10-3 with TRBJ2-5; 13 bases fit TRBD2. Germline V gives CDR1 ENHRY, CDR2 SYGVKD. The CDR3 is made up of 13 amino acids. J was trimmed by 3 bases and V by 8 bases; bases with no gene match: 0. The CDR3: CAIGTSGKETQYF. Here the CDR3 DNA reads TGTGCCATCGGGACTAGCGGGAAAGAGACCCAGTACTTC.

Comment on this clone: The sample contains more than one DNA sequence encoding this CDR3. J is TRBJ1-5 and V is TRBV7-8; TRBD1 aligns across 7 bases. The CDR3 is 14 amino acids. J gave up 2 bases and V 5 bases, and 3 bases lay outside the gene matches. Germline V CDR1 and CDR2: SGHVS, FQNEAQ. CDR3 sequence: CASSPGTGNQPQHF. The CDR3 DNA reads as TGTGCCAGCAGCCCCGGGACAGGCAATCAGCCCCAGCATTTT.

This chain's CDR3 is CASSVGQGSYGYTF. In nucleotides, the CDR3 is TGTGCCAGCAGTGTCGGACAGGGGTCGTATGGCTACACCTTC. The rearrangement uses TRBV28 and TRBJ1-2, with 9 positions matching TRBD1. CDR3 length equals 14 residues. The V segment lost 5 bases and the J segment 5 bases; nucleotides outside the gene matches: 6. Germline V gives CDR1 MDHEN, CDR2 SYDVKM.

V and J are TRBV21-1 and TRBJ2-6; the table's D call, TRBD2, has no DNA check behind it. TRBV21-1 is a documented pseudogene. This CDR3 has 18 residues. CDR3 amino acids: CASRTISGRLSGANVLTF. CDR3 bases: TGTGCCAGCAGAACCATTAGCGGGAGACTTTCTGGGGCCAACGTCCTGACTTTC.

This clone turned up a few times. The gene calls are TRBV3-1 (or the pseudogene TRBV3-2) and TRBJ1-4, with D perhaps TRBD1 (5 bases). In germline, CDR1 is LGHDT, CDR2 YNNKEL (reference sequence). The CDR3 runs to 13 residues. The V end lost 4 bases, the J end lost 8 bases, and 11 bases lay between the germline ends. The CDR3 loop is CASSPHDREKLFF. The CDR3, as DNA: TGTGCCAGCAGCCCGCACGACAGAGAAAAACTGTTTTTT.

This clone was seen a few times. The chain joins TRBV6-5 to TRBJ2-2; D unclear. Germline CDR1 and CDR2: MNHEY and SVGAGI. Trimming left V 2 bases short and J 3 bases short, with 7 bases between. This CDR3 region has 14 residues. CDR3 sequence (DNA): TGTGCCAGCAGTTACGGACGGGACACCGGGGAGCTGTTTTTT. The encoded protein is CASSYGRDTGELFF.

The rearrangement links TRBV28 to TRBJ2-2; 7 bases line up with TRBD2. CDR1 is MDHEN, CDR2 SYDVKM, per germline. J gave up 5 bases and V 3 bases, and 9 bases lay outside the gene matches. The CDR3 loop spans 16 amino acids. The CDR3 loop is CASSFVAGRETGELFF. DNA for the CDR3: TGTGCCAGCAGTTTTGTGGCAGGGAGGGAAACCGGGGAGCTGTTTTTT.

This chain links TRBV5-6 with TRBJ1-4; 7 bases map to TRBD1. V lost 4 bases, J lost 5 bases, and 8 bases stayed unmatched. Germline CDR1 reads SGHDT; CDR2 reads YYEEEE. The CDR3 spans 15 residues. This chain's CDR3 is CASSEEGTVNEKLFF. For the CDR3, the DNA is TGTGCCAGCAGCGAAGAAGGGACAGTCAATGAAAAACTGTTTTTT.

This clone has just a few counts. The CDR3 sequence is CASSLLGGTDTQYF. The CDR3 DNA is TGTGCCAGCAGCTTACTAGGGGGGACAGATACGCAGTATTTT. This chain connects TRBV7-2 to TRBJ2-3; D possibly uses TRBD1 or TRBD2 (6 bases each). With 2 bases removed from V and 3 bases from J, the gap between germline ends came to 9 bases. In germline, CDR1 is SGHTA, CDR2 FQGNSA. The CDR3 length is 14 residues. Full variable domain (missing parts from reference TRBV7-2 and TRBJ2-3): GAGVSQSPSNKVTEKGKDVELRCDPISGHTALYWYRQSLGQGLEFLIYFQGNSAPDKSGLPSDRFSAERTGGSVSTLTIQRTQQEDSAVYLCASSLLGGTDTQYFGPGTRLTVL.

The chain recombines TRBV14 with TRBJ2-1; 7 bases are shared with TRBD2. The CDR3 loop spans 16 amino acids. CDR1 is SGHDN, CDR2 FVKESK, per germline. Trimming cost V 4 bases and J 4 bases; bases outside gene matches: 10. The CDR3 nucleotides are TGTGCCAGCAGCCGAGGATCCTTAGCGGGTTACAATGAGCAGTTCTTC. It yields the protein CASSRGSLAGYNEQFF.

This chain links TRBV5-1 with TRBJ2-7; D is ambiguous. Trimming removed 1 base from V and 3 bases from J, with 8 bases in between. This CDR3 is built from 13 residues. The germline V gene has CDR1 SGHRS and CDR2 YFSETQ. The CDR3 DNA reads TGCGCCAGCAGCTTGAAGAGCAGCTACGAGCAGTACTTC. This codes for CASSLKSSYEQYF. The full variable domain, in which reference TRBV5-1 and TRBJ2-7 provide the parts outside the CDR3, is KAGVTQTPRYLIKTRGQQVTLSCSPISGHRSVSWYQQTPGQGLQFLFEYFSETQRNKGNFPGRFSGRQFSNSRSEMNVSTLELGDSALYLCASSLKSSYEQYFGPGTRLTVT.

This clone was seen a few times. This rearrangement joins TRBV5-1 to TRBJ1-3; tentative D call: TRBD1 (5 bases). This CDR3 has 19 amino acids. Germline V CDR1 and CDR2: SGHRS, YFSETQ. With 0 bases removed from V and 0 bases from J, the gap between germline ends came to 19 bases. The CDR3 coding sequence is TGCGCCAGCAGCTTGGGTCCACGGGACCTCCCCAACTCTGGAAACACCATATATTTT. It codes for CASSLGPRDLPNSGNTIYF.

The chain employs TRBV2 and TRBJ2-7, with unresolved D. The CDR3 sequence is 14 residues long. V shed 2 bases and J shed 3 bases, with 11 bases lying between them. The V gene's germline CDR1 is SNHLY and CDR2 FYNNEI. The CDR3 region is CASSEHSLDYEQYF. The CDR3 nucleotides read TGTGCCAGCAGTGAACACAGCTTGGACTACGAGCAGTACTTC. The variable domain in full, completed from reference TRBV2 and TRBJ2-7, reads EPEVTQTPSHQVTQMGQEVILRCVPISNHLYFYWYRQILGQKVEFLVSFYNNEISEKSEIFDDQFSVERPDGSNFTLKIRSTKLEDSAMYFCASSEHSLDYEQYFGPGTRLTVT.

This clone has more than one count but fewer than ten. This CDR3 is CSVEVAGGGNQPQHF. The CDR3 DNA reads as TGCAGCGTTGAGGTAGCAGGGGGGGGCAATCAGCCCCAGCATTTT. The rearrangement joins TRBV29-1 to TRBJ1-5; TRBD1 agrees at 7 bases. V was clipped by 3 bases and J by 2 bases; unmatched bases: 7. Germline V lookup: CDR1 SQVTM, CDR2 ANQGSEA. The CDR3 loop spans 15 amino acids.

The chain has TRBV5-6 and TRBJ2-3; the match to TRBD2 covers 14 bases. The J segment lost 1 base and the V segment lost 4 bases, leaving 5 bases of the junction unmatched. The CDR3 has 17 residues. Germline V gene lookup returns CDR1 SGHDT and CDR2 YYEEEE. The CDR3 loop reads CASSTRLAGGRTDTQYF. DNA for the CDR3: TGTGCCAGCAGCACCAGACTAGCGGGAGGGCGCACAGATACGCAGTATTTT.

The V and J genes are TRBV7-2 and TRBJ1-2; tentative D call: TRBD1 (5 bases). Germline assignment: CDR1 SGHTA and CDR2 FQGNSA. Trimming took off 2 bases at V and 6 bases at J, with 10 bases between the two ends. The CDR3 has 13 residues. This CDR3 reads CASSLRGRDGYTF. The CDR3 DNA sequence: TGTGCCAGCAGCTTACGGGGCAGGGATGGCTACACCTTC.

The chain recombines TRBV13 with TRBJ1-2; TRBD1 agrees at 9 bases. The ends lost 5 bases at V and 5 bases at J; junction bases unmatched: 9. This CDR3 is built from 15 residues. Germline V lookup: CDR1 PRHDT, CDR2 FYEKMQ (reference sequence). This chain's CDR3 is CASSPLDRGIYGYTF. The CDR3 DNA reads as TGTGCCAGCAGCCCACTGGACAGGGGAATATATGGCTACACCTTC.

In DNA, the CDR3 is TGCAGCGTTGGGCTGACTGAAGCTTTCTTT. Encoded protein: CSVGLTEAFF. The J gene is TRBJ1-1, the V gene TRBV29-1; D not resolved. Looked up from germline, CDR1 is SQVTM and CDR2 is ANQGSEA. The CDR3 has 10 residues. The V end lost 4 bases, the J end lost 5 bases, and 5 bases lay between the germline ends.

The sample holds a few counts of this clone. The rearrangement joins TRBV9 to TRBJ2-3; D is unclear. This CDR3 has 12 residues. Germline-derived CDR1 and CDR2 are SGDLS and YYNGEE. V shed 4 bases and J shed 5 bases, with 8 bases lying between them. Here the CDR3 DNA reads TGTGCCAGCAGCTTAATGATAGATACGCAGTATTTT. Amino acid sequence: CASSLMIDTQYF.

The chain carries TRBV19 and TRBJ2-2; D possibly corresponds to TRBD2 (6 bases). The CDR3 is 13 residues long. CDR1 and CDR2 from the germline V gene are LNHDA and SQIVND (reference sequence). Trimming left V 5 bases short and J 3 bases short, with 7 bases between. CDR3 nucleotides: TGTGCCAGTAGTCGGGAGCACACCGGGGAGCTGTTTTTT. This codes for CASSREHTGELFF.

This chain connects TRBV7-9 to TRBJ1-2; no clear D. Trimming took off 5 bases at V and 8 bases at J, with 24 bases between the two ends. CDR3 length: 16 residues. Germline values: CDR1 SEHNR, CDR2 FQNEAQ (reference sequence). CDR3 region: CASSPQRALLLGGYTF. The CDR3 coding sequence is TGTGCCAGCAGCCCACAACGGGCCCTCCTTCTGGGGGGCTACACCTTC.

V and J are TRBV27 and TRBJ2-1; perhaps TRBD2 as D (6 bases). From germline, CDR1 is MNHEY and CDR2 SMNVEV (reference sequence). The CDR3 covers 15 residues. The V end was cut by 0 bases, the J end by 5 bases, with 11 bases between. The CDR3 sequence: CASSLSGLMNNEQFF. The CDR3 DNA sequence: TGTGCCAGCAGTTTATCGGGACTCATGAACAATGAGCAGTTCTTC.

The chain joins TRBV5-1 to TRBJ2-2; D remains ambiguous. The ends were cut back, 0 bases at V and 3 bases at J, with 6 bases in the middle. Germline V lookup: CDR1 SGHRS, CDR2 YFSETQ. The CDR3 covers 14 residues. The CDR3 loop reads CASSLVLDTGELFF. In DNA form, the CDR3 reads TGCGCCAGCAGCTTGGTCTTGGACACCGGGGAGCTGTTTTTT. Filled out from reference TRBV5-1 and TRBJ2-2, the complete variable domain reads KAGVTQTPRYLIKTRGQQVTLSCSPISGHRSVSWYQQTPGQGLQFLFEYFSETQRNKGNFPGRFSGRQFSNSRSEMNVSTLELGDSALYLCASSLVLDTGELFFGEGSRLTVL.

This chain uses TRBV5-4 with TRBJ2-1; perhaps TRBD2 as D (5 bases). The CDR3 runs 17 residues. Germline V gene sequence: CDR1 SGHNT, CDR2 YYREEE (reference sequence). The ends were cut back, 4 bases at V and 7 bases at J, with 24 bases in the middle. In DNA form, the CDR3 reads TGTGCCAGCAGCCCACCTGGGCGGGCCCCGACCAATAATGAGCAGTTCTTC. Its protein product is CASSPPGRAPTNNEQFF.

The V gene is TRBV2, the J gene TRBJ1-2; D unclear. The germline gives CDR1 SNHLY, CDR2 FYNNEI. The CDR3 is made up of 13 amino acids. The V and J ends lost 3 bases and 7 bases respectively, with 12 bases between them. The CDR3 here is CASSDLGGGGYTF. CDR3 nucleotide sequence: TGTGCCAGCAGTGATCTAGGAGGAGGTGGCTACACCTTC.

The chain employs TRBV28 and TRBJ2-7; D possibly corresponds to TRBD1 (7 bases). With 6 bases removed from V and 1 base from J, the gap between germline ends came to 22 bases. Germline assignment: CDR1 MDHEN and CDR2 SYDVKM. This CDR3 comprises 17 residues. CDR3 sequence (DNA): TGTGCCAGCAGCTACCATCAGGGCCAGGGGGGATCCTACGAGCAGTACTTC. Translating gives CASSYHQGQGGSYEQYF.

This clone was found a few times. The CDR3 DNA reads TGTGCCAGTACGAGTTTGGGACAGGGGGGCAATCAGCCCCAGCATTTT. Protein: CASTSLGQGGNQPQHF. V gene TRBV19 combines with J gene TRBJ1-5, with 11 positions matching TRBD1. The CDR3 totals 16 residues. Losses at the gene ends were 7 bases for V and 2 bases for J; bases not matched to a gene: 7. CDR1 and CDR2 (germline): LNHDA, SQIVND (reference sequence). Filled out from reference TRBV19 and TRBJ1-5, the complete variable domain reads DGGITQSPKYLFRKEGQNVTLSCEQNLNHDAMYWYRQDPGQGLRLIYYSQIVNDFQKGDIAEGYSVSREKKESFPLTVTSAQKNPTAFYLCASTSLGQGGNQPQHFGDGTRLSIL.

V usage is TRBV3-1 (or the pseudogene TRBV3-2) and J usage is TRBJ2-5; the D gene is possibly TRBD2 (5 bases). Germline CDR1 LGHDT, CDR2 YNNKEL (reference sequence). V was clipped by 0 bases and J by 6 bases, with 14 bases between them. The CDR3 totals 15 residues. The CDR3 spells CASSQEALRGKTQYF. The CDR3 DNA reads TGTGCCAGCAGCCAAGAGGCCCTCCGGGGAAAGACCCAGTACTTC.

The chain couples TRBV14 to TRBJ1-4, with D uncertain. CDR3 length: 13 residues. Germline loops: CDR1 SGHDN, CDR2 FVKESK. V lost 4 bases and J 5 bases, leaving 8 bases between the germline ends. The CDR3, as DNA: TGTGCCAGCAGCCCAGTCCGGAATGAAAAACTGTTTTTT. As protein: CASSPVRNEKLFF.

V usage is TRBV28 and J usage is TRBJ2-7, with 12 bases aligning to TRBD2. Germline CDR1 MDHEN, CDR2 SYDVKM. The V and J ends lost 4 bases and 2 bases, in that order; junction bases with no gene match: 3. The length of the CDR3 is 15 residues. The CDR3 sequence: CASSSRTSGTYEQYF. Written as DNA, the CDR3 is TGTGCCAGCAGTTCCCGGACTAGCGGGACCTACGAGCAGTACTTC.

The DNA of the CDR3 is TGTGCCAGCAGATTCGCGGGAACACAGACCCAGTACTTC. This encodes CASRFAGTQTQYF. V usage is TRBV12-3 or TRBV12-4 and J usage is TRBJ2-5, with D possibly TRBD2 on 6 matching bases. Trimming left V 6 bases short and J 6 bases short, with 14 bases between. The CDR3 runs 13 residues.